The rows below give T cell receptor beta chains drawn from one sample of a study of cytomegalovirus exposure and HLA in healthy donors. Generated by immunoSEQ multiplex PCR, the TCRdb table keeps only in-frame clones and is missing some. The profile shows around 160,000 clones, 85% of them singletons. Sequencing was carried out using PBMCs. These receptors were taken from a man aged 25-45 years in good health and CMV-seropositive. Both conserved end residues are part of each CDR3. A D gene is named only where the DNA matches it firmly. Where a row states a size, it is once, few, many or the class of an expanded clone; other rows omit it.

- - TRBJ2-1 TRBV30 CAWSGSGAYSEQFF TGTGCCTGGAGTGGAAGTGGGGCCTACAGTGAGCAGTTCTTC
TRBD2 - TRBJ2-1 TRBV13 CASIHQRGGSNNEQFF TGTGCCAGCATCCATCAGCGGGGGGGCAGTAACAATGAGCAGTTCTTC
TRBD1 once TRBJ1-5 TRBV7-2 CASSLQGDQPQHF TGTGCCAGCAGCTTGCAGGGGGATCAGCCCCAGCATTTT
- - TRBJ2-7 TRBV11-2 CASSFPGWSYEQYF TGTGCCAGCAGCTTCCCAGGGTGGTCTTACGAGCAGTACTTC
TRBD1 - TRBJ1-4 TRBV9 CASSAWTGNEKLFF TGTGCCAGCAGCGCGTGGACAGGGAATGAAAAACTGTTTTTT
TRBD1 - TRBJ1-5 TRBV19 CASTRDRENQPQHF TGTGCCAGTACTCGGGACAGGGAAAATCAGCCCCAGCATTTT
- - TRBJ2-5 TRBV13 CASSLNPTGQETQYF TGTGCCAGCAGCTTAAACCCGACAGGACAAGAGACCCAGTACTTC
- - TRBJ1-2 TRBV29-1 CSAYRSPYGYTF TGCAGCGCATACAGGAGCCCTTATGGCTACACCTTC
TRBD2 - TRBJ2-3 TRBV5-1 CASSRTSGGYTDTQYF TGCGCCAGCAGCCGGACTAGCGGGGGGTACACAGATACGCAGTATTTT
- - TRBJ1-2 TRBV6-5 CASTGDYGYTF TGTGCCAGCACAGGGGACTATGGCTACACCTTC
TRBD1 - TRBJ2-7 TRBV7-2 CASSAGTGNEQYF TGTGCCAGCAGCGCCGGGACAGGTAACGAGCAGTACTTC
TRBD2 - TRBJ2-3 TRBV5-8 CASSPGLAETDTQYF TGTGCCAGCAGCCCGGGACTAGCCGAGACAGATACGCAGTATTTT
- - TRBJ2-7 TRBV5-1 CASSLGLDRGSDEQYF TGCGCCAGCAGCTTGGGACTTGATAGGGGATCCGACGAGCAGTACTTC
- - TRBJ1-2 TRBV4-1 CASSQEAVYGYTF TGCGCCAGCAGCCAAGAGGCAGTCTATGGCTACACCTTC
TRBD1 - TRBJ2-5 TRBV19 CASSSRQGNGETQYF TGTGCCAGTAGTTCCAGACAGGGGAACGGAGAGACCCAGTACTTC
TRBD1 - TRBJ2-5 TRBV5-4 CASSLTTGGMETQYF TGTGCCAGCAGCTTGACCACAGGGGGCATGGAGACCCAGTACTTC
TRBD1 - TRBJ1-5 TRBV14 CASSLQGWNQPQHF TGTGCCAGCAGCCTACAGGGGTGGAATCAGCCCCAGCATTTT
TRBD1 - TRBJ1-1 TRBV2 CASSGRQGSNTEAFF TGTGCCAGCAGTGGACGACAGGGATCGAACACTGAAGCTTTCTTT
- - TRBJ2-7 TRBV19 CASSIGGQSSYEQYF TGTGCCAGTAGTATCGGGGGACAGTCCTCCTACGAGCAGTACTTC
TRBD1 - TRBJ1-6 TRBV27 CASSGGTGDHDSPLHF TGTGCCAGCAGTGGCGGGACAGGGGACCATGATTCACCCCTCCACTTT
- - TRBJ1-2 TRBV2 CASSDSNYGYTF TGTGCCAGCAGTGACAGTAACTATGGCTACACCTTC
- once TRBJ1-1 TRBV7-8 CASSLGRGTSTEAFF TGTGCCAGCAGCTTAGGGCGGGGGACGAGCACTGAAGCTTTCTTT
- few TRBJ2-6 TRBV7-2 CASSLTPTRSGANVLTF TGTGCCAGCAGCTTAACTCCAACCCGCTCTGGGGCCAACGTCCTGACTTTC
TRBD2 - TRBJ2-1 TRBV7-9 CASSSPSGGPWGQFF TGTGCCAGCAGCTCACCTAGCGGGGGCCCGTGGGGGCAGTTCTTC
- - TRBJ1-2 TRBV14 CASSQDLEGGGYTF TGTGCCAGCAGCCAAGATCTCGAGGGGGGGGGATACACCTTC
- - TRBJ1-1 TRBV29-1 CSVQVLNTEAFF TGCAGCGTTCAAGTCTTGAACACTGAAGCTTTCTTT
TRBD1 few TRBJ1-1 TRBV9 CASSVEQGSKAFF TGTGCCAGCAGCGTAGAACAGGGGAGTAAAGCTTTCTTT
- once TRBJ1-5 TRBV7-9 CASSSGSRGNQPQHF TGTGCCAGCAGCTCAGGCAGTAGGGGGAATCAGCCCCAGCATTTT
- - TRBJ2-7 TRBV7-7 CASSYQLNYEQYF TGTGCTAGCAGCTACCAACTTAACTACGAGCAGTACTTC
TRBD2 many TRBJ2-3 TRBV6-1 CASSEVGGGVDTQYF TGTGCCAGCAGTGAAGTCGGGGGGGGCGTGGATACGCAGTATTTT
TRBD1 - TRBJ1-4 TRBV30 CAWSSRTGEKLFF TGTGCCTGGAGCTCACGGACAGGGGAAAAACTGTTTTTT
- - TRBJ2-7 TRBV7-9 CASSLSWTEGTYEQYF TGTGCCAGCAGCCTCTCCTGGACAGAGGGTACCTACGAGCAGTACTTC
TRBD1 - TRBJ2-4 TRBV10-2 CASSEEGTGRRPAKNIQYF TGCGCCAGCAGTGAGGAGGGGACAGGCCGACGCCCGGCCAAAAACATTCAGTACTTC
TRBD1 once TRBJ1-3 TRBV7-8 CASSAGTGAGNTIYF TGTGCCAGCAGCGCCGGGACAGGGGCTGGAAACACCATATATTTT
TRBD2 - TRBJ2-2 TRBV11-1 CASTPQPRGAAGELFF TGTGCCAGCACTCCTCAGCCGCGGGGGGCGGCCGGGGAGCTGTTTTTT
- - TRBJ2-3 TRBV6-4 CASSDSQLYLTDTQYF TGTGCCAGCAGTGACTCGCAACTATACCTGACAGATACGCAGTATTTT
- many TRBJ2-3 TRBV6-4 CASSDGGASTDTQYF TGTGCCAGCAGTGACGGGGGGGCTAGCACAGATACGCAGTATTTT
- - TRBJ2-5 TRBV19 CASSIDNQETQYF TGTGCCAGTAGTATAGACAACCAAGAGACCCAGTACTTC
- - TRBJ1-2 TRBV27 CASSQRDFYGYTF TGTGCCAGCAGCCAGCGGGATTTCTATGGCTACACCTTC
TRBD2 - TRBJ2-2 TRBV5-1 CASGTSGTGELFF TGCGCCAGCGGGACTAGCGGGACCGGGGAGCTGTTTTTT
- - TRBJ1-5 TRBV27 CASSWMGGEQPQHF TGTGCCAGCAGTTGGATGGGGGGAGAACAGCCCCAGCATTTT
TRBD2 few TRBJ2-5 TRBV7-2 CASSSVAGRETQYF TGTGCCAGCAGCTCCGTAGCGGGGCGAGAGACCCAGTACTTC
- once TRBJ1-4 TRBV10-3 CAITPGPGSEKLFF TGTGCCATCACTCCGGGACCCGGGAGTGAAAAACTGTTTTTT